This T cell receptor (beta chain) was captured in a study of T cells in Graves' hyperthyroidism and ophthalmopathy. Amplified TCR beta CDR3 regions came from RNA transcripts. TCR CDR3 underwent first-round RT-PCR with the HTBI primer set. MiXCR, applied by TCRdb to the multiplex PCR reads, yields one record per CDR3 protein. The sample includes a few hundred thousand distinct CDR3 sequences, about 18% seen only once; the top ten take 3.7%. Study-wide findings and caveats: Blood samples included most of the expanded thyroid clonotypes exceeding 0.001.

This CDR3 region has 17 residues. V shed 3 bases and J shed 1 base, with 19 bases lying between them. At least ten counts were recorded for this clonotype. The antigen remains undetermined. The chain joins TRBV12-3 or TRBV12-4 to TRBJ2-7; no reliable D call. The sample comprised blood. The clonotype was recovered from a woman aged 18 to 35 with Graves' hyperthyroidism. Written as DNA, the CDR3 is TGTGCCAGCAGTTTGGTTGAGTCCCCCTTGAGATCCTACGAGCAGTACTTC. This codes for CASSLVESPLRSYEQYF.